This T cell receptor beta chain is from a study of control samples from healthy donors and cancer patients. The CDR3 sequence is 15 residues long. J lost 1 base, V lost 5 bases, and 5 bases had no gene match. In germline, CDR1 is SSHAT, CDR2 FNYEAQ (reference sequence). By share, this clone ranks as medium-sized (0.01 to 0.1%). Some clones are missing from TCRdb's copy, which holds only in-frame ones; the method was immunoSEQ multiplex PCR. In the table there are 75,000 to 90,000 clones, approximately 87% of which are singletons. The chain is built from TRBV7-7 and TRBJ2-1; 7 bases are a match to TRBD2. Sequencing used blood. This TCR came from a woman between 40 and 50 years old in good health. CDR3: CASSLSGVSYNEQFF. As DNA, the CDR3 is TGTGCCAGCAGCCTCAGCGGGGTGTCCTACAATGAGCAGTTCTTC.